This T cell receptor (beta chain) was sequenced during a study of blood T cells in healthy people across ages. Points from the study as a whole: Roughly linear declines in TCR beta diversity per million T cells occurred with age.

With regard to this clonotype: Its target is not known.

With a J-beta primer mix and a sample-barcoded 5' primer, a second PCR ran about 7 to 12 cycles. TCRdb reanalysed the 5' RACE reads using MiXCR and keeps one entry per CDR3 protein. The sample carries roughly 730,000 distinct CDR3 sequences, roughly three fifths recorded once. The sequenced material came from blood. The clonotype originates from a man aged 40-55 years in good health.

The CDR3 sequence: CASSKPGLVKGIQYF. Written as DNA, the CDR3 is TGTGCCAGCAGCAAGCCAGGACTAGTTAAGGGCATTCAGTACTTC. The chain has TRBV21-1 and TRBJ2-4; TRBD2, as called in the table, went unchecked against the DNA. TRBV21-1 is assigned pseudogene status. CDR3 length equals 15 residues.